The clone carrying this T cell receptor (beta chain) was recorded a few times. The antigen remains unidentified. The DNA is left out, because the CDR3 cannot be placed on it with certainty; the CDR3 is given as TCRdb lists it. This record comes from a study of T-cell memory formation after mild COVID-19. UMIs and sample barcodes were carried by the TCR alpha and TCR beta cDNA libraries that 5'RACE produced using constant-segment primers. TCRdb redid the calling of the 5' RACE reads with MiXCR, one entry per CDR3 protein. The data hold 200,000 to 250,000 distinct CDR3 sequences, with 9.5% to 10% observed a single time. The CDR3 is 21 amino acids long, termini counted. Study-wide findings and caveats: Contracting CD8+ clones were enriched in EMRA, CD4+ mainly in CM and EM.

Source material: PBMCs or a T cell subset sorted from them (not recorded which). This clonotype was obtained from a man aged 18-30 years who had mild COVID-19 (a few samples of this study predate the infection). Cell type and time point are not known. The rearrangement links TRBV21-1 to TRBJ2-6; the table assigns TRBD1, which was not confirmed against the DNA. TRBV21-1 has pseudogene status. CDR3 amino acids: CASSKRVGPGSWSPGANVLTF.